This TCR beta chain was sequenced during a study of blood T cell repertoires in COVID-19. About the research overall: T cells, B-cell-depleted T cells, or PBMCs supplied cDNA or gDNA.

Method: immunoSEQ multiplex PCR; TCRdb's copy keeps in-frame clones and lacks some. The sample records roughly 300,000 clones, almost 85% being singletons. Comments on this clone: Compared with germline, one end of the junction differs, possibly owing to a read error.

Germline V gene sequence: CDR1 ENHRY, CDR2 SYGVKD. The CDR3 extends over 13 amino acids. The specimen was peripheral blood. This clonotype originated in a human donor in a cohort sampled during active COVID-19. The rearrangement links TRBV10-3 to TRBJ1-2; possible D gene TRBD1, 6 bases. This CDR3 is CATSGRTDYGYTF. CDR3 nucleotides: TGTGCCACCAGTGGACGGACAGATTATGGCTACACCTTC.